The clone carrying this T cell receptor (beta chain) was seen ten or more times. This sample stems from a study of T cells of healthy individuals. Each CDR3 protein is one row after TCRdb ran MiXCR on the 5' RACE reads. The table has around 63,000 distinct CDR3 sequences, around 15% seen once. The ends were cut back, 3 bases at V and 4 bases at J, with 8 bases in the middle. The CDR3 sequence is 13 residues long. This chain joins TRBV12-3 or TRBV12-4 and TRBJ2-3, with a tentative D call TRBD2 (5 bases). The clonotype was recovered from a human donor in good health. CDR3 DNA sequence: TGTGCCAGCAGTTTTGCGGGCTCAGATACGCAGTATTTT. Translation gives CASSFAGSDTQYF.